Presented here are 7 T cell receptor beta chains from one specimen sequenced in a study of regulatory T cells in long-lasting Graves disease. HTBI primers from iRepertoire and Arm-PCR of CDR3 regions yielded the TCR beta libraries. TCRdb itself ran the multiplex PCR reads through MiXCR, one entry per CDR3 protein. The profile covers hundreds of thousands of distinct CDR3 sequences, with roughly a sixth appearing a single time and about 20% taken by the ten largest. The time point: newly diagnosed GD, antithyroid drugs for less than 3 months. Preparation of the TCR library used RNA extracted from PBMCs. The sample consisted of peripheral blood mononuclear cells (PBMCs), taken at new diagnosis, from a patient treated with antithyroid drugs. All receptors come from a female donor with Graves disease.

The table lists this clonotype with a few counts. The V gene is TRBV5-4, the J gene TRBJ2-7, with 14 positions matching TRBD2. Germline CDR1 SGHNT, CDR2 YYREEE (reference sequence). After removal of 4 bases from V and 6 bases from J, the junction contained 6 bases not matched to a gene. The CDR3 extends over 15 amino acids. In DNA form, the CDR3 reads TGTGCCAGCAGCAGCGGACTAGCGGGAGGTCGCGAGCAGTACTTC. Translated, it gives CASSSGLAGGREQYF.

This clonotype was counted ten times or more. The rearrangement links TRBV3-1 to TRBJ2-1; tentatively, D is TRBD1 (5 bases). The CDR3 loop spans 14 amino acids. The ends were cut back, 6 bases at V and 9 bases at J, with 18 bases in the middle. Germline assignment: CDR1 LGHDT and CDR2 YNNKEL (reference sequence). The CDR3: CASSPRTRAGEQFF. The CDR3, as DNA: TGTGCCAGCAGTCCACGGACCAGGGCCGGTGAGCAGTTCTTC.

This clonotype was observed many times. CDR3 loop: CASSLTGSNTGELFF. The CDR3 region has the DNA TGTGCCAGCAGTTTGACAGGTTCCAACACCGGGGAGCTGTTTTTT. The chain couples TRBV28 to TRBJ2-2; possible D gene TRBD1, 6 bases. Trimming shortened V by 3 bases and J by 2 bases, and 10 bases separated the two germline ends. The CDR3 consists of 15 residues. Germline CDR1 and CDR2: MDHEN and SYDVKM.

On this clonotype itself: The conserved phenylalanine or tryptophan normally closing the CDR3 is absent here, so this likely arose from a read error. V usage is TRBV30 and J usage is TRBJ2-3; D is possibly TRBD2 (5 bases). Germline V CDR1 and CDR2: GTSNPN, SVGIG (reference sequence). The length of the CDR3 is 13 residues. Between the trimmed V and J ends, which lost 5 bases and 4 bases, there was a span of 13 bases. The CDR3 DNA reads as TGTGCCTGGCGTCAGGAGAGGGCAGATACGCAGTATCTT. The encoded protein is CAWRQERADTQYL.

Comment on this clonotype: A read error is possible here, since a much larger clone lies one base away. Here the CDR3 DNA reads TGTGCCAGCAAACCGGTTGGAGGGGGTACTGGAGACACCATATATTTT. Its translation: CASKPVGGGTGDTIYF. This chain connects TRBV12-3 or TRBV12-4 to TRBJ1-3, with D tentatively TRBD1 (6 bases). The CDR3 loop spans 16 amino acids.

The chain carries TRBV7-6 and TRBJ2-5; 8 nucleotides line up with TRBD2. Germline V gene sequence: CDR1 SGHVS, CDR2 FNYEAQ. Germline trimming cut 1 base from V and 6 bases from J; bases unmatched to any gene: 13. The CDR3 sequence is 17 residues long. CDR3: CASSLVASGAGAQTQYF. DNA of the CDR3: TGTGCCAGCAGCTTAGTTGCATCGGGAGCGGGAGCCCAGACCCAGTACTTC.

Many counts were recorded for this clonotype. V is TRBV12-3 or TRBV12-4 and J is TRBJ1-3; tentatively, D is TRBD1 (6 bases). The V gene lost 10 bases and the J gene lost 0 bases, with 25 bases spanning the gap. CDR3 length: 18 residues. The CDR3 region has the DNA TGTGCCACCAGAGATCTATATCCCGGACAGAACTCTGGAAACACCATATATTTT. Its protein is CATRDLYPGQNSGNTIYF.